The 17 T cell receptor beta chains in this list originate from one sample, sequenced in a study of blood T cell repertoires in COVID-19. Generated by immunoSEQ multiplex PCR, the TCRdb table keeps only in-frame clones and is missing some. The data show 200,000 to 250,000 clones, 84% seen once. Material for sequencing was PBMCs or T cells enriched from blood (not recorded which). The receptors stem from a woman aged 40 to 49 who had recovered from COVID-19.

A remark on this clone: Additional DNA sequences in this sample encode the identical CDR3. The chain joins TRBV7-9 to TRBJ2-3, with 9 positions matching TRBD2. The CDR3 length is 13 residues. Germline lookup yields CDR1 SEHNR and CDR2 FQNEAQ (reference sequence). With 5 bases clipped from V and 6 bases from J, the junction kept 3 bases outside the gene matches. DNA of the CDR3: TGTGCCAGCAGCCTCGGACTAGCGGATACGCAGTATTTT. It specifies CASSLGLADTQYF.

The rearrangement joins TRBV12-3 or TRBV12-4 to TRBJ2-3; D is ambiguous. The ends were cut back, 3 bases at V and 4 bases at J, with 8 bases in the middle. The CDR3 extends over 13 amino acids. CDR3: CASSFLSADTQYF. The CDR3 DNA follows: TGTGCCAGCAGTTTTCTATCGGCAGATACGCAGTATTTT.

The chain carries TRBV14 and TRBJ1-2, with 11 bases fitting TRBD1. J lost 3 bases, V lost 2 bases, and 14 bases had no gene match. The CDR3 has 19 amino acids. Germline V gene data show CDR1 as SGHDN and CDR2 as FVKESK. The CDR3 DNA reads TGTGCCAGCAGCCAAAATTATCCCGGGACAGGGGGTAGTCACTATGGCTACACCTTC. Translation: CASSQNYPGTGGSHYGYTF.

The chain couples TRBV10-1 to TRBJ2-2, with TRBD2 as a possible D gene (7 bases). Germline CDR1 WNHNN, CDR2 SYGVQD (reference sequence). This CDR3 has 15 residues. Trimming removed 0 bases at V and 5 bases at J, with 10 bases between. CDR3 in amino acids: CASSESKGGTGELFF. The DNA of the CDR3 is TGCGCCAGCAGTGAGTCCAAGGGGGGGACCGGGGAGCTGTTTTTT.

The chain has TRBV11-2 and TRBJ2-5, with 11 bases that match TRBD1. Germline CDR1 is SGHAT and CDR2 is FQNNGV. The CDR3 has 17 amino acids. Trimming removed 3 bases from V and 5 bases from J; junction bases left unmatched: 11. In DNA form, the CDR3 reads TGTGCCAGCAGCTTCACGAAAATAGGGACAGGGGGTGAGACCCAGTACTTC. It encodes CASSFTKIGTGGETQYF.

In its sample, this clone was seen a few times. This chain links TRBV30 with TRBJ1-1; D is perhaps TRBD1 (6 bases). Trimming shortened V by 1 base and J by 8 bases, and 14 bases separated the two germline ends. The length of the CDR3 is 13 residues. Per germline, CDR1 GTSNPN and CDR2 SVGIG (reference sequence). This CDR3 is CAWSAGTFREAFF. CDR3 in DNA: TGTGCCTGGAGTGCCGGGACATTCCGCGAAGCTTTCTTT.

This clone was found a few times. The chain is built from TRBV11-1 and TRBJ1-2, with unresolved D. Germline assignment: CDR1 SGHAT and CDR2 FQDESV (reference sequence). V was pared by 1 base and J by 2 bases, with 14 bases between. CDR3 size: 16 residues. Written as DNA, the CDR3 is TGTGCCAGCAGCTTAGTTCGGAGGGTTAGGAACTATGGCTACACCTTC. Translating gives CASSLVRRVRNYGYTF.

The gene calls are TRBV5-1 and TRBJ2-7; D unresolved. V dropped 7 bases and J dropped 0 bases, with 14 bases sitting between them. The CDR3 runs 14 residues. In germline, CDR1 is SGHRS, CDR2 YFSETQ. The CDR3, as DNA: TGCGCCAGCTCCCTCGGAGCTGCCTCCTACGAGCAGTACTTC. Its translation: CASSLGAASYEQYF.

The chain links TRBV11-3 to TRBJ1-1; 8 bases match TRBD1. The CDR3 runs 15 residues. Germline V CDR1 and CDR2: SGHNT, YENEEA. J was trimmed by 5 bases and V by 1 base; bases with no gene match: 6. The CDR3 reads CASSLAGQGGTEAFF. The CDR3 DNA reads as TGTGCCAGCAGCTTAGCCGGACAGGGAGGGACTGAAGCTTTCTTT.

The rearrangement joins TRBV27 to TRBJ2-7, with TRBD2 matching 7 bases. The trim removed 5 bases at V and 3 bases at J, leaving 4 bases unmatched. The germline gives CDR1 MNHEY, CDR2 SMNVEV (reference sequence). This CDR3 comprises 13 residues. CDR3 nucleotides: TGTGCCAGCAGTCCAGGGAGGGTCTACGAGCAGTACTTC. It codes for CASSPGRVYEQYF.

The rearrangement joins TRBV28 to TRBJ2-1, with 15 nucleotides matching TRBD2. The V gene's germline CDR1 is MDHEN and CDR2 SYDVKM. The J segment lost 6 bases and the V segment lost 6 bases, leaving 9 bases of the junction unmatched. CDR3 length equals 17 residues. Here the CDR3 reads CASRRTSGGGPFNEQFF. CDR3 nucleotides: TGTGCCAGCAGGCGGACTAGCGGGGGGGGTCCTTTCAATGAGCAGTTCTTC.

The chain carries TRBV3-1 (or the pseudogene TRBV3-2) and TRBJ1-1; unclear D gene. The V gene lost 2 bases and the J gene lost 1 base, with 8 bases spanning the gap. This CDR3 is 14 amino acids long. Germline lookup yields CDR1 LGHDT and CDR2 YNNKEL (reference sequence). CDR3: CASSQLAGNTEAFF. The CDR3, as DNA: TGTGCCAGCAGCCAACTGGCAGGGAACACTGAAGCTTTCTTT.

The CDR3 loop reads CASSLVDRNTEAFF. As DNA, the CDR3 is TGTGCCAGCAGCTTGGTTGACAGGAACACTGAAGCTTTCTTT. This chain uses TRBV5-4 with TRBJ1-1, with TRBD1 as a possible D gene (5 bases). The CDR3 spans 14 residues. CDR1 and CDR2 (germline): SGHNT, YYREEE (reference sequence). The V gene lost 0 bases and the J gene lost 1 base, with 7 bases spanning the gap.

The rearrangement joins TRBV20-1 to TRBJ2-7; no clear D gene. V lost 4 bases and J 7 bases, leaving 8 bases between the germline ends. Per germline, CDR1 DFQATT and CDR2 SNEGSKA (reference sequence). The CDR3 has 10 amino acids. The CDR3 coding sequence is TGCAGTGCTATGTCGGAGGAGCAGTACTTC. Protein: CSAMSEEQYF.

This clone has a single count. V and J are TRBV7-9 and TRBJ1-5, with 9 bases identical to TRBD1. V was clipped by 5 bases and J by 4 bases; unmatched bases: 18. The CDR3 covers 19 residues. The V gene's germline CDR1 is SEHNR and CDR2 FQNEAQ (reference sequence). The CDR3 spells CASSHSRTGASNDNQPQHF. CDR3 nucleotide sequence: TGTGCCAGCAGCCATTCTCGGACAGGGGCCTCCAATGATAATCAGCCCCAGCATTTT.

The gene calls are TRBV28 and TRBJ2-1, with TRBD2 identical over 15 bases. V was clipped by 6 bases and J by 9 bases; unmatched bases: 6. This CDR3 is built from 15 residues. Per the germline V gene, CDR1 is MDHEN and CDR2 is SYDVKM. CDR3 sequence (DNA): TGTGCCAGCAGGGAGAGGACTAGCGGGAGGGGTGAGCAGTTCTTC. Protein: CASRERTSGRGEQFF.

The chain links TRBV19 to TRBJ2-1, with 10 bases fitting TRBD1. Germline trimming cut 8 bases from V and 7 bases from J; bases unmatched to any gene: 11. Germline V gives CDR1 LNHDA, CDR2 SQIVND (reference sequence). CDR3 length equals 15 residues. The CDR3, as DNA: TGTGCCAGTTCCATTAGGGACAGGGGAGCGAATGAGCAGTTCTTC. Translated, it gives CASSIRDRGANEQFF.